This record covers a single T cell receptor (beta chain). Its cognate antigen is unknown. The data stem from a study of cytomegalovirus exposure and HLA in healthy donors. CDR3 length: 19 residues. With 5 bases clipped from V and 0 bases from J, the junction kept 13 bases outside the gene matches. CDR1 is MNHEY and CDR2 is SMNVEV in the germline V gene (reference sequence). Broader study findings: Subsequent analysis showed first-cohort TCR clusters tending to co-occur in 120 validation repertoires.

Sequencing used immunoSEQ multiplex PCR; TCRdb keeps in-frame clones, though not all of them. This table holds over 200,000 clones, around 87% found once. This chain joins TRBV27 and TRBJ2-2; TRBD2 matches 9 bases. This receptor was identified in a young woman in good health and CMV-seropositive. The specimen sequenced was PBMCs. The CDR3 protein is CASSPLFTSGRANTGELFF. CDR3 in DNA: TGTGCCAGCAGTCCCCTCTTTACTAGCGGGCGTGCGAACACCGGGGAGCTGTTTTTT.